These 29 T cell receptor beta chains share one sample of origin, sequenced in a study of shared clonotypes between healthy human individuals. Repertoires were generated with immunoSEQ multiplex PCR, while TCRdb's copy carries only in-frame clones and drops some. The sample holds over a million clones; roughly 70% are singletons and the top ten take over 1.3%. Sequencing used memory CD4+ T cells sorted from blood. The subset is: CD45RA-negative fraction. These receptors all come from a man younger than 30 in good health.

This CDR3 is CASSVASGTGGFEQYF. CDR3 DNA: TGTGCCAGCAGCGTGGCTTCCGGGACAGGGGGGTTCGAGCAGTACTTC. The chain is built from TRBV7-9 and TRBJ2-7, with TRBD1 matching 11 bases. This CDR3 is 16 amino acids long. Looked up from germline, CDR1 is SEHNR and CDR2 is FQNEAQ (reference sequence). V lost 5 bases to trimming and J lost 6 bases; unmatched junction nucleotides: 12.

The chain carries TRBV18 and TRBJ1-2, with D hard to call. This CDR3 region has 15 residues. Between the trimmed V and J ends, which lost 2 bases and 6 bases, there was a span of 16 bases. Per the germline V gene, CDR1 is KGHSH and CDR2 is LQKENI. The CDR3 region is CASSPGKTQEDGYTF. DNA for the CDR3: TGTGCCAGCTCACCAGGCAAAACCCAGGAAGATGGCTACACCTTC.

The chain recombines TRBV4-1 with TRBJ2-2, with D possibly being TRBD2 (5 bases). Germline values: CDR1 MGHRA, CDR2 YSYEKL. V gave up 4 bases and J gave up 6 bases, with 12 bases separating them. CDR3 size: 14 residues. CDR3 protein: CASSREHTAGELFF. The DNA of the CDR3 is TGCGCCAGCAGCCGGGAGCATACCGCCGGGGAGCTGTTTTTT.

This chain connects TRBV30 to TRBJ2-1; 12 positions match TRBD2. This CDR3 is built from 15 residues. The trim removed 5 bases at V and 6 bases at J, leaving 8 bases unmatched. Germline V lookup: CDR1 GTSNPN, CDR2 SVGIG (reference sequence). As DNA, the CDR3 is TGTGCCTGGGACATACTAGCGGGGGGACCCAATGAGCAGTTCTTC. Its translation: CAWDILAGGPNEQFF.

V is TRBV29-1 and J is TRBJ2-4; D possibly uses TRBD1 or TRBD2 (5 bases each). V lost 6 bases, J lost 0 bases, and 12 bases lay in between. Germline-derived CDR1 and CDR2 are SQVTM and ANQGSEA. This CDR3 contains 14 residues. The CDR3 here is CSVGTTLAKNIQYF. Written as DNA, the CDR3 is TGCAGCGTCGGGACCACCTTAGCCAAAAACATTCAGTACTTC.

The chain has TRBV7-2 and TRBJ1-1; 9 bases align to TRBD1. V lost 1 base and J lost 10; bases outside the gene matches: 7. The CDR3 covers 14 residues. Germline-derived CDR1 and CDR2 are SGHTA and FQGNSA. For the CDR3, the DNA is TGTGCCAGCAGCTTAGACCGGACAGGGGCCGCAGCTTTCTTT. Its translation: CASSLDRTGAAAFF.

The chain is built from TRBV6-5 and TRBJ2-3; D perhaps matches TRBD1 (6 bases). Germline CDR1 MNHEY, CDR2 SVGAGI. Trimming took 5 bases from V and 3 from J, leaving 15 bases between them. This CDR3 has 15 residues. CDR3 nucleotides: TGTGCCAGCAGTGTTATACAGGGTGGGACAGATACGCAGTATTTT. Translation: CASSVIQGGTDTQYF.

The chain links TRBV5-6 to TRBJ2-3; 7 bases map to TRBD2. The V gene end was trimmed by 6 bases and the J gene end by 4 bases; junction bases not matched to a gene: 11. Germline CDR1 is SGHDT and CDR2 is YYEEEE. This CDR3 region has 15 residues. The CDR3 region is CASTSRREWPDTQYF. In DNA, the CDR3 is TGTGCCAGCACGAGCAGGCGGGAGTGGCCAGATACGCAGTATTTT.

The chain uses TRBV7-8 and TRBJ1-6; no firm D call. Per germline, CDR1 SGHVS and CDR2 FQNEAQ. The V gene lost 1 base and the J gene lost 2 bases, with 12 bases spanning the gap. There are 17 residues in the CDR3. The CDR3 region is CASSLDAGSAYNSPLHF. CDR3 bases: TGTGCCAGCAGCTTAGATGCGGGTTCGGCCTATAATTCACCCCTCCACTTT.

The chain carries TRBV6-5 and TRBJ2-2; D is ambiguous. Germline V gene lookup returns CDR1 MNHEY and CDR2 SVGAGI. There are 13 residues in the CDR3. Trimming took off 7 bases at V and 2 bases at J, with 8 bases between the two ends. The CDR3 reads CASMRLNTGELFF. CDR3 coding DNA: TGTGCCAGCATGAGGCTAAACACCGGGGAGCTGTTTTTT.

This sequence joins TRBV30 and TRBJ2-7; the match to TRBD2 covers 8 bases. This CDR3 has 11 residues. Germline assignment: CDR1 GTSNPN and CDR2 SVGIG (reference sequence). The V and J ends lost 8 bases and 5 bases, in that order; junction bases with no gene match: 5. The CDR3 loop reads CAIAGRHEQYF. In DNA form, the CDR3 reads TGTGCCATAGCGGGACGACACGAGCAGTACTTC.

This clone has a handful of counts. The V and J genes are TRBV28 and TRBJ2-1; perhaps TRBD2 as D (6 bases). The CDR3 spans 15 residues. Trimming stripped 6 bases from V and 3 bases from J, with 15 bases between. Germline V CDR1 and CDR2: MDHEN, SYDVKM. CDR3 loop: CASSPPGTHYNEQFF. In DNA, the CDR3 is TGTGCCAGCAGCCCACCCGGGACTCACTACAATGAGCAGTTCTTC.

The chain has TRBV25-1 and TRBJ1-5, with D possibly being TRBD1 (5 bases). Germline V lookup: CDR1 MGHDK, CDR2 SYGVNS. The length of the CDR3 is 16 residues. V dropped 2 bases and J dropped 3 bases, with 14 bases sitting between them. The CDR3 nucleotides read TGTGCCAGCAGTGAAGGGACGGTTCAATCCAATCAGCCCCAGCATTTT. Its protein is CASSEGTVQSNQPQHF.

CDR3 loop: CASSFSSLNNSPLHF. The DNA for the CDR3 is TGTGCCAGCAGTTTTTCGTCACTTAATAATTCACCCCTCCACTTT. This chain uses TRBV6-5 with TRBJ1-6, with D hard to call. With 4 bases removed from V and 5 bases from J, the gap between germline ends came to 12 bases. The CDR3 sequence is 15 residues long. CDR1 is MNHEY and CDR2 is SVGAGI in the germline V gene.

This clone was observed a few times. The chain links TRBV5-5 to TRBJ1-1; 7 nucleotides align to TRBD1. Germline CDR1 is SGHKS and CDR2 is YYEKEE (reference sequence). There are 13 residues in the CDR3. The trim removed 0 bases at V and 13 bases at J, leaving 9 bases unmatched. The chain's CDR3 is CASSLAFQGVDFF. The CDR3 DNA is TGTGCCAGCAGCTTGGCCTTCCAGGGGGTCGATTTCTTT.

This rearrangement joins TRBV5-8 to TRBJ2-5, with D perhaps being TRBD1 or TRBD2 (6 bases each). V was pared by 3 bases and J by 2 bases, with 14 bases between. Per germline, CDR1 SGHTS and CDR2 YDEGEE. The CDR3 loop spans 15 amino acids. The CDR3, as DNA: TGTGCCAGCAGCTCGGACCAGGGGAGGCAAGAGACCCAGTACTTC. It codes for CASSSDQGRQETQYF.

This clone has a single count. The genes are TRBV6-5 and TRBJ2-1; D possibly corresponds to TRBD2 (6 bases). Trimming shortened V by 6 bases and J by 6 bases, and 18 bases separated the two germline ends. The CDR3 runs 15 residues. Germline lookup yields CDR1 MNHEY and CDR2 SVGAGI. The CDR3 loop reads CASRPTGPEGNEQFF. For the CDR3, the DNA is TGTGCCAGCAGACCAACGGGGCCGGAGGGCAATGAGCAGTTCTTC.

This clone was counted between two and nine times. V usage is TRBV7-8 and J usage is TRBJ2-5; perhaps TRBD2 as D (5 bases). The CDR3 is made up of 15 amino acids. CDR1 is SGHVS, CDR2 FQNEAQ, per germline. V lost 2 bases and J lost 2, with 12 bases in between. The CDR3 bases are TGTGCCAGCAGCTTAACTGGACTGAGACAAGAGACCCAGTACTTC. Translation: CASSLTGLRQETQYF.

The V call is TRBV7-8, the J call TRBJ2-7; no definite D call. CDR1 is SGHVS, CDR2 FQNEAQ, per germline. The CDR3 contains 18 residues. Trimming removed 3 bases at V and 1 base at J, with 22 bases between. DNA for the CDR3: TGTGCCAGCAGCTTCGAGCCGGGCTTCAGTACCTATTCCTACGAGCAGTACTTC. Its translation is CASSFEPGFSTYSYEQYF.

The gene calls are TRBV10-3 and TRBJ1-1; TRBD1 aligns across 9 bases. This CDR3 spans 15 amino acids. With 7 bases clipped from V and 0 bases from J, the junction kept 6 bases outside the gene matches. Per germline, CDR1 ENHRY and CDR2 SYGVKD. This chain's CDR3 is CAITRTGDLNTEAFF. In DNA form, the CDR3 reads TGTGCCATCACCCGGACAGGGGACTTGAACACTGAAGCTTTCTTT.

The CDR3 spells CASSLGPTRTAGNTIYF. The CDR3 coding sequence is TGTGCCAGCAGCTTAGGACCTACCCGGACGGCTGGAAACACCATATATTTT. This chain uses TRBV7-8 with TRBJ1-3; D unresolved. The V and J ends lost 1 base and 2 bases respectively, with 15 bases between them. Germline V CDR1 and CDR2: SGHVS, FQNEAQ. The CDR3 extends over 17 amino acids.

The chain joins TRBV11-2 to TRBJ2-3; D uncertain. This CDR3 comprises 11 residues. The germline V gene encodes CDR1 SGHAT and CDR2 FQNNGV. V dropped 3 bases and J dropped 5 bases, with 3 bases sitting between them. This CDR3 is CASSFGDTQYF. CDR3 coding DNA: TGTGCCAGCAGCTTTGGAGATACGCAGTATTTT.

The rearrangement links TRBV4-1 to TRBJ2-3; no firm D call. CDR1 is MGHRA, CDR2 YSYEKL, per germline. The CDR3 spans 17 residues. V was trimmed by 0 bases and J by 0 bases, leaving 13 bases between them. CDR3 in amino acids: CASSQDIFGPSTDTQYF. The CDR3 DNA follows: TGCGCCAGCAGCCAAGATATCTTCGGTCCTAGCACAGATACGCAGTATTTT.

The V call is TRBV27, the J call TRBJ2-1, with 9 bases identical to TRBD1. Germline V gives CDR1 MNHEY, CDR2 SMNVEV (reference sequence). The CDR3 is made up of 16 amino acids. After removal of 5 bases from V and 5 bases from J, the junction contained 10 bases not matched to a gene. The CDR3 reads CASSRRSGTGNNEQFF. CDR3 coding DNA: TGTGCCAGCAGTCGAAGGTCCGGGACAGGGAACAATGAGCAGTTCTTC.

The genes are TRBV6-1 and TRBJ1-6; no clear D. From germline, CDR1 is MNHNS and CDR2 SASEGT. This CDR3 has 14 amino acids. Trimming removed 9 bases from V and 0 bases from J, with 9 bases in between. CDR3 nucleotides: TGTGCCAGTTCAGCGAGCTCCTATAATTCACCCCTCCACTTT. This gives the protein CASSASSYNSPLHF.

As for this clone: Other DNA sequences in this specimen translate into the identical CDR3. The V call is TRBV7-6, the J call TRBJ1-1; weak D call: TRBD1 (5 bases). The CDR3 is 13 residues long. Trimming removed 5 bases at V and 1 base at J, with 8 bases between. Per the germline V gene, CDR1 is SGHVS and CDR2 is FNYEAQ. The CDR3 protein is CASSLGQNTEAFF. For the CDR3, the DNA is TGTGCCAGCAGCCTTGGACAGAACACTGAAGCTTTCTTT.

For the CDR3, the DNA is TGTGCCAGCAGTCCCCGGGGCGGATTTAATGAAAAACTGTTTTTT. Protein product: CASSPRGGFNEKLFF. The chain has TRBV27 and TRBJ1-4; possible D gene TRBD1, 5 bases. CDR1 and CDR2 from the germline V gene are MNHEY and SMNVEV (reference sequence). V gave up 5 bases and J gave up 4 bases, with 14 bases separating them. This CDR3 comprises 15 residues.

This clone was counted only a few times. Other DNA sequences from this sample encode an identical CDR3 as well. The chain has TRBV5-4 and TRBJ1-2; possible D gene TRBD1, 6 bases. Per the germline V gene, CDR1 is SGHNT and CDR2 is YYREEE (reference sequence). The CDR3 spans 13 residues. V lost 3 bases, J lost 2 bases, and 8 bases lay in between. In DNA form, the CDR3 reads TGTGCCAGCAGCTCGGGACAAAACTATGGCTACACCTTC. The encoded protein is CASSSGQNYGYTF.

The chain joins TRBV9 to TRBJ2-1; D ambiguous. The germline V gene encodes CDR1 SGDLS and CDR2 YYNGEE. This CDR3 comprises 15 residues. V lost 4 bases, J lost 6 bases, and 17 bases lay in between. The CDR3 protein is CASSPDQTLLNEQFF. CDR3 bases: TGTGCCAGCAGCCCCGACCAGACTCTTCTCAATGAGCAGTTCTTC.